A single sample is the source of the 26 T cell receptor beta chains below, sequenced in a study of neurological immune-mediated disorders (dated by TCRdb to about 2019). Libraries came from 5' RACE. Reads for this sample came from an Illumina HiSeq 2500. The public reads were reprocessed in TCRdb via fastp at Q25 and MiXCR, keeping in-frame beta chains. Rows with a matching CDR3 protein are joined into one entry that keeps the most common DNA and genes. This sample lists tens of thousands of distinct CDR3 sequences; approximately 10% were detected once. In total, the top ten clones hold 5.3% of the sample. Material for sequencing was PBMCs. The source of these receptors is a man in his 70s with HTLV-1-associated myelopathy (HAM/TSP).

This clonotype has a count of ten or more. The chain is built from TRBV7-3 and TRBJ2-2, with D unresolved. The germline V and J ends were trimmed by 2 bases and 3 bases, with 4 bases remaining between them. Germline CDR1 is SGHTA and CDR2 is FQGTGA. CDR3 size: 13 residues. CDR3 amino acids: CASSLVDTGELFF. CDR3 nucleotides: TGTGCCAGCAGCTTAGTAGACACCGGGGAGCTGTTTTTT. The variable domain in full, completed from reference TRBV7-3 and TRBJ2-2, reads GAGVSQTPSNKVTEKGKYVELRCDPISGHTALYWYRQSLGQGPEFLIYFQGTGAADDSGLPNDRFFAVRPEGSVSTLKIQRTERGDSAVYLCASSLVDTGELFFGEGSRLTVL.

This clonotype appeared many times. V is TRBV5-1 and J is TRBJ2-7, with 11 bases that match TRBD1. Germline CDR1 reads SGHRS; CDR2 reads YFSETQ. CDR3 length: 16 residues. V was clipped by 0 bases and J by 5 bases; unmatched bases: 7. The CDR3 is CASSLVGQGVVNEQYF. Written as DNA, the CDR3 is TGCGCCAGCAGCTTGGTGGGACAGGGGGTCGTAAACGAGCAGTACTTC.

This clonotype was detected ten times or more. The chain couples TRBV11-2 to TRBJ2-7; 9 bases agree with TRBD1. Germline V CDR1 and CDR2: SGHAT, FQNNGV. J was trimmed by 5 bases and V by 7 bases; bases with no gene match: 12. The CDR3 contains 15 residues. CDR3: CASKPTGTGNNEQYF. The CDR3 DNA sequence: TGTGCCAGCAAACCAACCGGGACAGGGAACAACGAGCAGTACTTC.

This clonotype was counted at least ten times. The CDR3 protein is CASSFGQGDGYTF. The CDR3 coding sequence is TGTGCCAGCAGCTTTGGGCAGGGCGATGGCTACACCTTC. The chain joins TRBV7-6 to TRBJ1-2; D may be TRBD1 (5 bases). The CDR3 has 13 residues. The V gene's germline CDR1 is SGHVS and CDR2 FNYEAQ. V was shortened by 3 bases and J by 6 bases, with 11 bases between the two germline ends.

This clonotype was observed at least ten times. CDR3 protein: CASSYDRRPTGELFF. CDR3 coding DNA: TGTGCCAGCAGTTATGACAGGCGACCCACCGGGGAGCTGTTTTTT. The genes are TRBV7-9 and TRBJ2-2, with D possibly TRBD1 on 6 matching bases. CDR1 and CDR2 from the germline V gene are SEHNR and FQNEAQ (reference sequence). The CDR3 contains 15 residues. V gave up 6 bases and J gave up 4 bases, with 15 bases separating them.

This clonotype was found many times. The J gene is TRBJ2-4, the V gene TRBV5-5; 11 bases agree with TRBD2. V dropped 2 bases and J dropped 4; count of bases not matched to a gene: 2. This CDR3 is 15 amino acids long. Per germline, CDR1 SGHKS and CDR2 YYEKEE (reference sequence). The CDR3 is CASSLGTSGKNIQYF. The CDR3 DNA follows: TGTGCCAGCAGCTTAGGGACTAGCGGAAAAAACATTCAGTACTTC.

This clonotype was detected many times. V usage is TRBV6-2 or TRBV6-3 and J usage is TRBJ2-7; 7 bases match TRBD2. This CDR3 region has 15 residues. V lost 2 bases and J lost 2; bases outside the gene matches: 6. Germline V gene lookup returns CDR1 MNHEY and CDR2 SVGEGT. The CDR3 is CASSYARETTYEQYF. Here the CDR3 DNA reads TGTGCCAGCAGTTACGCGCGGGAGACCACCTACGAGCAGTACTTC.

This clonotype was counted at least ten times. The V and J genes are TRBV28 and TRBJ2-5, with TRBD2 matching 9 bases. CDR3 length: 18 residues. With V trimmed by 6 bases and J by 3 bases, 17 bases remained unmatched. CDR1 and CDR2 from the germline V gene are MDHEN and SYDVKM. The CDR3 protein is CASRPRGRGREFEETQYF. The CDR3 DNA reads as TGTGCCAGCAGGCCGAGAGGCCGCGGGAGGGAGTTCGAAGAGACCCAGTACTTC.

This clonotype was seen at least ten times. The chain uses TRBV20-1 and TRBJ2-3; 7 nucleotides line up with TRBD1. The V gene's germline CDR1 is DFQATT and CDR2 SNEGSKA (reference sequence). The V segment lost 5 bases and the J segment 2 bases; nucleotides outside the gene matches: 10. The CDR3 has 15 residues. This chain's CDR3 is CSAFTGVGATDTQYF. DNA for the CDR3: TGCAGTGCTTTCACAGGGGTAGGGGCCACAGATACGCAGTATTTT.

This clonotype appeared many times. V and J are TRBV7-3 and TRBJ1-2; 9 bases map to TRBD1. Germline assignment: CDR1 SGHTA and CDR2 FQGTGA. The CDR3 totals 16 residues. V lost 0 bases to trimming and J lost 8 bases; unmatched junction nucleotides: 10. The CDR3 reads CASSLTPPGQGEGYTF. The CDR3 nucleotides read TGTGCCAGCAGCTTAACCCCCCCGGGACAGGGAGAAGGCTACACCTTC. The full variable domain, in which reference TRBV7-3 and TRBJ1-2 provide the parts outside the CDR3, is GAGVSQTPSNKVTEKGKYVELRCDPISGHTALYWYRQSLGQGPEFLIYFQGTGAADDSGLPNDRFFAVRPEGSVSTLKIQRTERGDSAVYLCASSLTPPGQGEGYTFGSGTRLTVV.

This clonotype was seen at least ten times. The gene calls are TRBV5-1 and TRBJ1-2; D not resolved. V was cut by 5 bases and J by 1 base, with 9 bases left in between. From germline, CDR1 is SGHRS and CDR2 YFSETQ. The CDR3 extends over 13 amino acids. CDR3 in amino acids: CASRRDYNYGYTF. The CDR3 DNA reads TGCGCCAGCAGGCGGGATTATAACTATGGCTACACCTTC.

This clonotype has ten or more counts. This CDR3 reads CASSQALAASWYEAKNIQYF. The CDR3 DNA reads TGTGCCAGCAGCCAAGCTTTGGCGGCTAGTTGGTATGAAGCCAAAAACATTCAGTACTTC. The chain uses TRBV4-2 and TRBJ2-4, with D hard to call. Germline CDR1 LGHNA, CDR2 YNFKEQ. V gave up 1 base and J gave up 0 bases, with 22 bases separating them. This CDR3 has 20 residues.

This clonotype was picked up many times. The DNA of the CDR3 is TGTGCCAGCAGTTCCACGAGCGCCGGAGAGCAGTACTTC. Translating it yields CASSSTSAGEQYF. V gene TRBV27 combines with J gene TRBJ2-7; no reliable D call. The germline V gene encodes CDR1 MNHEY and CDR2 SMNVEV (reference sequence). The CDR3 sequence is 13 residues long. V shed 4 bases and J shed 7 bases, with 14 bases lying between them.

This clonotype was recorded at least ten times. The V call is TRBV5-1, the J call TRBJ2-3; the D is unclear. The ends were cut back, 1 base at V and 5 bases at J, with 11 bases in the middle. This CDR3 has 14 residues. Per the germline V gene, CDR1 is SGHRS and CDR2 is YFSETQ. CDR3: CASSLRSLGDTQYF. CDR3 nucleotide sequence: TGCGCCAGCAGCTTGAGGTCGTTGGGAGATACGCAGTATTTT.

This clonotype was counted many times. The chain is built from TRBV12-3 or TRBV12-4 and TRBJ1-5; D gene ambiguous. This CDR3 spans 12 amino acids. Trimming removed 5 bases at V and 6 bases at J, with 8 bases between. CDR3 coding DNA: TGTGCCAGCAGTGGGGTGGGTCAGCCCCAGCATTTT. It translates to CASSGVGQPQHF.

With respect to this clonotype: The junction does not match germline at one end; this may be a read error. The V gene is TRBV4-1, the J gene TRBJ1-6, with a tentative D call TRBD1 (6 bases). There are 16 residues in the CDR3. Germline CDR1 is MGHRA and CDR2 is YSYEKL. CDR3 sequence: CTSSQPVQGLHSPLHF. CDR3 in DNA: TGCACCAGCAGCCAACCGGTACAGGGATTGCATTCACCCCTCCACTTT.

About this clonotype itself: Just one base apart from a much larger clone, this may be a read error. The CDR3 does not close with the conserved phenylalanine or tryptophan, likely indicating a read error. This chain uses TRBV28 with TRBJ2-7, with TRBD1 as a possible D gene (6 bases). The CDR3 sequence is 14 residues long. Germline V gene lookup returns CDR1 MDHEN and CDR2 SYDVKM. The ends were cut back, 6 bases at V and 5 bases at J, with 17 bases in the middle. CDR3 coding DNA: TGTGCCAGCAGGGAACAGGGTTCCAATAACGAGCAGTACATC. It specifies CASREQGSNNEQYI.

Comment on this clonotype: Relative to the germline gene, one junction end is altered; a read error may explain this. CDR3 sequence (DNA): TGTGACAGCAGCCTTATGGGGACCGGCACAGACACGCAGTATTTT. This codes for CDSSLMGTGTDTQYF. J is TRBJ2-3 and V is TRBV11-2; the D gene could be TRBD1 or TRBD2 (5 bases each). Germline lookup yields CDR1 SGHAT and CDR2 FQNNGV. This CDR3 is 15 amino acids long. Looking up the rest from reference TRBV11-2 and TRBJ2-3 gives the full variable domain: EAGVAQSPRYKIIEKRQSVAFWCNPISGHATLYWYQQILGQGPKLLIQFQNNGVVDDSQLPKDRFSAERLKGVDSTLKIQPAKLEDSAVYLCDSSLMGTGTDTQYFGPGTRLTVL.

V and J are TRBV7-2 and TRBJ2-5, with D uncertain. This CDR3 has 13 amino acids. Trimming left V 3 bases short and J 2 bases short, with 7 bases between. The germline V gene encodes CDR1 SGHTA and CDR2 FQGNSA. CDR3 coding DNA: TGTGCCAGCAGCTTCACCACTCAAGAGACCCAGTACTTC. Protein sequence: CASSFTTQETQYF.

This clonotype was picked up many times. The CDR3 nucleotides are TGCAGTGCTCCAGGGACGAGCGGGAGAGCCAAAAACATTCAGTACTTC. Translated, it gives CSAPGTSGRAKNIQYF. This rearrangement joins TRBV20-1 to TRBJ2-4, with TRBD2 matching over 8 bases. CDR1 is DFQATT and CDR2 is SNEGSKA in the germline V gene (reference sequence). This CDR3 is built from 16 residues. V dropped 5 bases and J dropped 0; count of bases not matched to a gene: 9.

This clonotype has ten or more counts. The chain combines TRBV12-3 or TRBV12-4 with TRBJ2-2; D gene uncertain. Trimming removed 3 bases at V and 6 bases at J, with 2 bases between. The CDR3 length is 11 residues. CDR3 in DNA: TGTGCCAGCAGTTTCGCCGGGGAGCTGTTTTTT. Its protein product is CASSFAGELFF.

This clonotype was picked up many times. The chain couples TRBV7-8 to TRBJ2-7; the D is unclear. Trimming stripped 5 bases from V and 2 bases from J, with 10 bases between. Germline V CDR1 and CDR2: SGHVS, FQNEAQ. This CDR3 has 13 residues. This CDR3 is CASSPASPYEQYF. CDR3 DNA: TGTGCCAGCAGCCCGGCGAGTCCCTACGAGCAGTACTTC.

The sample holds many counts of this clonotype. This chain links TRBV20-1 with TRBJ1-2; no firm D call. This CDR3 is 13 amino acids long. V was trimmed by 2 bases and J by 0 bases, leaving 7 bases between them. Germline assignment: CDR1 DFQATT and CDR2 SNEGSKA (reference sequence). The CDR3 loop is CSARFGTNYGYTF. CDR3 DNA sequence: TGCAGTGCTAGATTCGGGACTAACTATGGCTACACCTTC.

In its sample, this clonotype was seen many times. CDR3 bases: TGTGCCAGCAGCCAAGGCGGACCCAGACAAGAGACCCAGTACTTC. It specifies CASSQGGPRQETQYF. This chain connects TRBV14 to TRBJ2-5; no firm D call. The CDR3 has 15 amino acids. The V end lost 1 base, the J end lost 2 bases, and 11 bases lay between the germline ends. The germline V gene encodes CDR1 SGHDN and CDR2 FVKESK.

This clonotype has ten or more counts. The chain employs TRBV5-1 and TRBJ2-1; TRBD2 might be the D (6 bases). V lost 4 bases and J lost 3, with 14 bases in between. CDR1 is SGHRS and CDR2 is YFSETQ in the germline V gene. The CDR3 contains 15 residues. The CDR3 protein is CASSAGLANYNEQFF. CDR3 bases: TGCGCCAGCAGCGCGGGGCTAGCGAACTACAATGAGCAGTTCTTC.

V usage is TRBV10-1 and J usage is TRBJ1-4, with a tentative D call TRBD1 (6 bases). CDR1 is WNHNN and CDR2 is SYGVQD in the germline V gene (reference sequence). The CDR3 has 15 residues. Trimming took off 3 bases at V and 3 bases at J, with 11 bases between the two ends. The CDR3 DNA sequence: TGCGCCAGCAGTGAAAAGACAGGAGCTAATGAAAAACTGTTTTTT. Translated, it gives CASSEKTGANEKLFF.